A selection of T cell receptor beta chains follows, all from one sample in a study of blood T cell repertoires in COVID-19. TCRdb keeps only in-frame clones here, not all; method: immunoSEQ multiplex PCR. The table has some 150,000 clones, roughly 84% seen once. Sequencing used peripheral blood. These receptors all stem from a woman between 45 and 60 years old with acute or convalescent COVID-19. The CDR3 runs from the conserved cysteine through the conserved F or W. The order of the fields is CDR3 protein, CDR3 DNA, J gene, D gene, clone size, V gene, CDR3 length. A D gene is named only where the DNA matches it firmly. Rows may omit the clone size; those that give it use once, few, many or a size class.

cdr3_aa: CASSALPGRGYTF
cdr3_nt: TGTGCCAGCAGTGCTCTCCCAGGGCGCGGCTACACCTTC
j_call: TRBJ1-2
d_call: -
clone_size: -
v_call: TRBV12-3/TRBV12-4
cdr3_length: 13

cdr3_aa: CSVEEGAYTNEKLFF
cdr3_nt: TGCAGCGTTGAGGAGGGGGCGTATACTAATGAAAAACTGTTTTTT
j_call: TRBJ1-4
d_call: TRBD1
clone_size: few
v_call: TRBV29-1
cdr3_length: 15

cdr3_aa: CASSQSRDSPLHF
cdr3_nt: TGTGCCAGCAGCCAGAGTAGAGATTCACCCCTCCACTTT
j_call: TRBJ1-6
d_call: -
clone_size: -
v_call: TRBV3-1/TRBV3-2
cdr3_length: 13

cdr3_aa: CASSLGDTYNEQFF
cdr3_nt: TGCGCCAGCAGCTTGGGGGACACGTACAATGAGCAGTTCTTC
j_call: TRBJ2-1
d_call: -
clone_size: -
v_call: TRBV5-1
cdr3_length: 14

cdr3_aa: CASSPRQGWPYNEQFF
cdr3_nt: TGTGCCAGCAGCCCGCGACAGGGTTGGCCCTACAATGAGCAGTTCTTC
j_call: TRBJ2-1
d_call: TRBD1
clone_size: -
v_call: TRBV7-8
cdr3_length: 16

cdr3_aa: CASSKHGTLNTEAFF
cdr3_nt: TGTGCCAGCTCAAAGCACGGGACACTGAACACTGAAGCTTTCTTT
j_call: TRBJ1-1
d_call: -
clone_size: few
v_call: TRBV18
cdr3_length: 15

cdr3_aa: CASSPGTGYFSNQPQHF
cdr3_nt: TGTGCCAGCAGCCCGGGGACAGGGTATTTCAGCAATCAGCCCCAGCATTTT
j_call: TRBJ1-5
d_call: TRBD1
clone_size: -
v_call: TRBV28
cdr3_length: 17

cdr3_aa: CASSWTSSNQPQHF
cdr3_nt: TGTGCCAGCTCCTGGACAAGTAGCAATCAGCCCCAGCATTTT
j_call: TRBJ1-5
d_call: -
clone_size: once
v_call: TRBV2
cdr3_length: 14

cdr3_aa: CASSIPGTISRQETQYF
cdr3_nt: TGTGCCAGTAGTATCCCCGGGACTATCTCCAGGCAAGAGACCCAGTACTTC
j_call: TRBJ2-5
d_call: TRBD2
clone_size: -
v_call: TRBV19
cdr3_length: 17

cdr3_aa: CASSEWVGQGRHEQFF
cdr3_nt: TGTGCCAGCAGTGAATGGGTGGGACAGGGTAGGCATGAGCAGTTCTTC
j_call: TRBJ2-1
d_call: TRBD1
clone_size: -
v_call: TRBV25-1
cdr3_length: 16

cdr3_aa: CASSLDNSGANVLTF
cdr3_nt: TGTGCCAGCAGCTTGGACAACTCTGGGGCCAACGTCCTGACTTTC
j_call: TRBJ2-6
d_call: -
clone_size: -
v_call: TRBV5-4
cdr3_length: 15

cdr3_aa: CASSLGAGGYGYTF
cdr3_nt: TGTGCCAGCAGTTTAGGGGCGGGGGGGTATGGCTACACCTTC
j_call: TRBJ1-2
d_call: -
clone_size: -
v_call: TRBV28
cdr3_length: 14

cdr3_aa: CAIRGTSGRTYEQYF
cdr3_nt: TGTGCCATCAGAGGGACTAGCGGGAGGACCTACGAGCAGTACTTC
j_call: TRBJ2-7
d_call: TRBD2
clone_size: once
v_call: TRBV10-3
cdr3_length: 15

cdr3_aa: CASGTGVSETQYF
cdr3_nt: TGTGCCAGCGGTACAGGGGTCTCGGAGACCCAGTACTTC
j_call: TRBJ2-5
d_call: TRBD1
clone_size: -
v_call: TRBV2
cdr3_length: 13

cdr3_aa: CASSEAFF
cdr3_nt: TGTGCCAGTAGTGAAGCTTTCTTT
j_call: TRBJ1-1
d_call: -
clone_size: -
v_call: TRBV12-3/TRBV12-4
cdr3_length: 8

cdr3_aa: CASRSGGSITEAFF
cdr3_nt: TGTGCCAGCAGATCAGGGGGCTCGATCACTGAAGCTTTCTTT
j_call: TRBJ1-1
d_call: TRBD1
clone_size: few
v_call: TRBV13
cdr3_length: 14

cdr3_aa: CASSLWSGSPLHF
cdr3_nt: TGTGCCAGCAGTTTATGGAGTGGTTCACCCCTCCACTTT
j_call: TRBJ1-6
d_call: -
clone_size: -
v_call: TRBV6-2/TRBV6-3
cdr3_length: 13

cdr3_aa: CASSFSVDYGYTF
cdr3_nt: TGTGCCAGCAGCTTCAGTGTCGACTATGGCTACACCTTC
j_call: TRBJ1-2
d_call: -
clone_size: once
v_call: TRBV5-4
cdr3_length: 13

cdr3_aa: CASSGGLAGAYEQYF
cdr3_nt: TGTGCCAGCAGCGGCGGACTAGCGGGGGCCTACGAGCAGTACTTC
j_call: TRBJ2-7
d_call: TRBD2
clone_size: -
v_call: TRBV7-2
cdr3_length: 15

cdr3_aa: CSYNWTGEDIQYF
cdr3_nt: TGCAGCTATAACTGGACAGGGGAGGACATTCAGTACTTC
j_call: TRBJ2-4
d_call: TRBD1
clone_size: -
v_call: TRBV29-1
cdr3_length: 13

cdr3_aa: CASSEVLAGYYEQYF
cdr3_nt: TGTGCCAGCAGTGAAGTTCTAGCGGGGTACTACGAGCAGTACTTC
j_call: TRBJ2-7
d_call: TRBD2
clone_size: -
v_call: TRBV6-1
cdr3_length: 15

cdr3_aa: CASSIGLTLTYEQYF
cdr3_nt: TGTGCCAGTAGTATTGGGCTTACTTTAACCTACGAGCAGTACTTC
j_call: TRBJ2-7
d_call: -
clone_size: once
v_call: TRBV19
cdr3_length: 15

cdr3_aa: CASRTAGGPTDTQYF
cdr3_nt: TGTGCCAGCAGAACTGCGGGGGGCCCAACAGATACGCAGTATTTT
j_call: TRBJ2-3
d_call: TRBD2
clone_size: -
v_call: TRBV5-4
cdr3_length: 15

cdr3_aa: CASSLGSAGFSYGYTF
cdr3_nt: TGTGCCAGCAGCTTAGGCTCGGCGGGATTTAGTTATGGCTACACCTTC
j_call: TRBJ1-2
d_call: -
clone_size: -
v_call: TRBV7-6
cdr3_length: 16

cdr3_aa: CASSQEKWDRDNEQFF
cdr3_nt: TGTGCCAGCAGCCAAGAGAAGTGGGACAGGGACAATGAGCAGTTCTTC
j_call: TRBJ2-1
d_call: TRBD1
clone_size: -
v_call: TRBV3-1/TRBV3-2
cdr3_length: 16

cdr3_aa: CASSSGQDGNTIYF
cdr3_nt: TGTGCCAGCTCGTCGGGACAAGATGGAAACACCATATATTTT
j_call: TRBJ1-3
d_call: -
clone_size: -
v_call: TRBV18
cdr3_length: 14

cdr3_aa: CASSVRTGEGQPQHF
cdr3_nt: TGTGCCAGCAGCGTCAGGACAGGGGAAGGACAGCCCCAGCATTTT
j_call: TRBJ1-5
d_call: TRBD1
clone_size: -
v_call: TRBV9
cdr3_length: 15

cdr3_aa: CASSWGTYTEAFF
cdr3_nt: TGTGCCAGCAGTTGGGGGACATACACTGAAGCTTTCTTT
j_call: TRBJ1-1
d_call: -
clone_size: once
v_call: TRBV28
cdr3_length: 13

cdr3_aa: CASSLGSRVSSPLHF
cdr3_nt: TGCGCCAGCAGCTTGGGGTCCAGGGTAAGTTCACCCCTCCACTTT
j_call: TRBJ1-6
d_call: -
clone_size: -
v_call: TRBV5-1
cdr3_length: 15

cdr3_aa: CASSSQGASYGYTF
cdr3_nt: TGTGCCAGCAGCTCACAGGGGGCTTCCTATGGCTACACCTTC
j_call: TRBJ1-2
d_call: TRBD1
clone_size: -
v_call: TRBV9
cdr3_length: 14

cdr3_aa: CAWSVRGRVEPYNEQFF
cdr3_nt: TGTGCCTGGAGTGTACGCGGGAGGGTTGAGCCCTACAATGAGCAGTTCTTC
j_call: TRBJ2-1
d_call: TRBD2
clone_size: -
v_call: TRBV30
cdr3_length: 17

cdr3_aa: CASSLAQRLETQYF
cdr3_nt: TGTGCCAGCAGCTTAGCTCAGCGACTAGAGACCCAGTACTTC
j_call: TRBJ2-5
d_call: -
clone_size: -
v_call: TRBV7-8
cdr3_length: 14

cdr3_aa: CASSDYRSRNTEAFF
cdr3_nt: TGTGCCAGCAGTGATTACAGAAGCCGGAACACTGAAGCTTTCTTT
j_call: TRBJ1-1
d_call: -
clone_size: once
v_call: TRBV25-1
cdr3_length: 15

cdr3_aa: CASSSTRLAGGLYEQYF
cdr3_nt: TGTGCCAGCAGCTCAACCAGACTAGCGGGGGGCTTGTACGAGCAGTACTTC
j_call: TRBJ2-7
d_call: TRBD2
clone_size: -
v_call: TRBV7-8
cdr3_length: 17

cdr3_aa: CASSYSHRGQNYEQYF
cdr3_nt: TGTGCCAGCAGTTACTCGCACAGGGGGCAAAACTACGAGCAGTACTTC
j_call: TRBJ2-7
d_call: TRBD1
clone_size: -
v_call: TRBV6-5
cdr3_length: 16

cdr3_aa: CASSDTGGVQPQHF
cdr3_nt: TGTGCCAGCAGTGACACAGGGGGCGTGCAGCCCCAGCATTTT
j_call: TRBJ1-5
d_call: TRBD1
clone_size: -
v_call: TRBV6-1
cdr3_length: 14

cdr3_aa: CATSDYSGSTHEQFF
cdr3_nt: TGTGCCACCAGTGATTACAGCGGGAGTACGCATGAGCAGTTCTTC
j_call: TRBJ2-1
d_call: TRBD2
clone_size: -
v_call: TRBV24-1
cdr3_length: 15

cdr3_aa: CATSKTTGQVGEKLFF
cdr3_nt: TGTGCCACCAGCAAAACTACGGGACAGGTGGGGGAAAAACTGTTTTTT
j_call: TRBJ1-4
d_call: TRBD1
clone_size: -
v_call: TRBV15
cdr3_length: 16

cdr3_aa: CASSPTGGSSYGYTF
cdr3_nt: TGTGCCAGCAGTCCCACAGGGGGCTCGAGCTATGGCTACACCTTC
j_call: TRBJ1-2
d_call: TRBD1
clone_size: -
v_call: TRBV7-3
cdr3_length: 15

cdr3_aa: CASSSDRVPHNEQFF
cdr3_nt: TGTGCCAGCAGCTCGGACAGGGTTCCCCACAATGAGCAGTTCTTC
j_call: TRBJ2-1
d_call: TRBD1
clone_size: -
v_call: TRBV11-1
cdr3_length: 15

cdr3_aa: CASSLGQTNTEAFF
cdr3_nt: TGTGCCAGTAGCCTGGGACAGACAAACACTGAAGCTTTCTTT
j_call: TRBJ1-1
d_call: TRBD1
clone_size: -
v_call: TRBV19
cdr3_length: 14

cdr3_aa: CSVPNRFRNTEAFF
cdr3_nt: TGCAGCGTGCCGAACAGGTTTAGGAACACTGAAGCTTTCTTT
j_call: TRBJ1-1
d_call: -
clone_size: once
v_call: TRBV29-1
cdr3_length: 14

cdr3_aa: CASSYSLAGKETQYF
cdr3_nt: TGTGCCAGCAGTTACTCCCTAGCGGGAAAAGAGACCCAGTACTTC
j_call: TRBJ2-5
d_call: TRBD2
clone_size: -
v_call: TRBV6-5
cdr3_length: 15

cdr3_aa: CASSNGENTGELFF
cdr3_nt: TGTGCCAGCAGCAACGGGGAGAACACCGGGGAGCTGTTTTTT
j_call: TRBJ2-2
d_call: -
clone_size: -
v_call: TRBV3-1/TRBV3-2
cdr3_length: 14

cdr3_aa: CASSLFTSGRNEQFF
cdr3_nt: TGTGCCAGCAGCTTATTCACTAGCGGGAGGAATGAGCAGTTCTTC
j_call: TRBJ2-1
d_call: TRBD2
clone_size: -
v_call: TRBV5-8
cdr3_length: 15